The rows below give T cell receptor beta chains drawn from one sample of a study of OX40 agonist ivuxolimab in advanced cancers. Sequencing was performed with immunoSEQ multiplex PCR; in TCRdb, only in-frame clones are kept and a portion is missing. Of about 89,000 clones listed, approximately 91% are singletons. The specimen comprised CD4+ or CD8+ T cells sorted from blood, sampled in a trial of the OX40 agonist ivuxolimab. The receptors originated from an adult with an advanced solid tumor such as melanoma, head and neck, liver or kidney cancer. CDR3s include the opening cysteine and the closing phenylalanine or tryptophan. The D gene is left open where the match is weak. Part of the rows lack a size; the others show once, few, many or a class for expanded clones.

j_gene	abundance	d_gene	v_gene	CDR3aa	CDR3nt
TRBJ2-3	.	TRBD2	TRBV5-4	CASSFVAGPKYF	TGTGCCAGCAGCTTCGTAGCGGGCCCCAAGTATTTT
TRBJ2-7	.	TRBD2	TRBV6-5	CASSYRPSGAYEQYF	TGTGCCAGCAGTTACAGGCCTAGCGGAGCCTACGAGCAGTACTTC
TRBJ2-6	few	TRBD1	TRBV5-1	CASSLDGQGKLAGANVLTF	TGCGCCAGCAGCTTGGACGGACAGGGTAAATTGGCTGGGGCCAACGTCCTGACTTTC
TRBJ2-7	.	TRBD1	TRBV29-1	CSAGGQGASGQQYF	TGCAGCGCCGGAGGACAGGGGGCGTCTGGCCAGCAGTACTTC
TRBJ2-1	.	TRBD2	TRBV7-2	CASSLLAGAYYNEQFF	TGTGCCAGCAGCCTCCTAGCGGGGGCCTATTACAATGAGCAGTTCTTC
TRBJ2-7	.	TRBD2	TRBV11-2	CASSLDYSGGNSEQYF	TGTGCCAGCAGCTTAGACTACAGCGGGGGTAACTCCGAGCAGTACTTC
TRBJ2-2	.	.	TRBV2	CASLANGPGELFF	TGTGCCAGCCTAGCGAACGGGCCCGGGGAGCTGTTTTTT
TRBJ1-5	once	.	TRBV11-3	CASSLVLGGGNQPQHF	TGTGCCAGCAGCTTAGTATTGGGAGGAGGCAATCAGCCCCAGCATTTT
TRBJ1-6	.	.	TRBV7-9	CASSSGQANSPLHF	TGTGCCAGCAGCTCTGGTCAGGCTAATTCACCCCTCCACTTT
TRBJ1-1	once	.	TRBV5-1	CASSLDGRMNTEAFF	TGCGCCAGCAGCTTGGACGGCAGGATGAACACTGAAGCTTTCTTT
TRBJ1-2	.	.	TRBV6-1	CASSDLDTTGGYTF	TGTGCCAGCAGTGACCTAGATACTACGGGAGGCTACACCTTC
TRBJ2-6	.	.	TRBV7-2	CASSFGRAGANVLTF	TGTGCCAGCAGCTTTGGTAGGGCTGGGGCCAACGTCCTGACTTTC
TRBJ2-2	once	.	TRBV7-3	CASSLITGAGELFF	TGTGCCAGCAGCTTAATCACGGGGGCCGGGGAGCTGTTTTTT
TRBJ1-2	once	.	TRBV10-3	CAIMGRDNYGYTF	TGTGCCATCATGGGACGGGATAACTATGGCTACACCTTC
TRBJ2-1	.	TRBD2	TRBV7-8	CASSPGLAPNEQFF	TGTGCCAGCAGCCCGGGACTAGCGCCCAATGAGCAGTTCTTC
TRBJ2-1	.	.	TRBV5-6	CASSLGVSSNEQFF	TGTGCCAGCAGCTTGGGCGTATCCTCCAATGAGCAGTTCTTC
TRBJ1-5	.	.	TRBV6-4	CASRLAQPQHF	TGTGCCAGCAGACTTGCTCAGCCCCAGCATTTT
TRBJ1-3	once	.	TRBV30	CAWSRDSGNTIYF	TGTGCCTGGAGTAGGGACTCTGGAAACACCATATATTTT
TRBJ2-3	.	TRBD2	TRBV30	CAWTGLAVTDTQYF	TGTGCCTGGACCGGACTAGCGGTTACAGATACGCAGTATTTT
TRBJ1-1	few	TRBD1	TRBV6-1	CASSDPGQKTFF	TGTGCCAGCAGTGACCCGGGACAGAAAACTTTCTTT
TRBJ1-4	.	.	TRBV7-2	CASSPQTGATNEKLFF	TGTGCCAGCAGCCCCCAGACAGGAGCAACTAATGAAAAACTGTTTTTT
TRBJ2-1	once	.	TRBV18	CASSPGSQSSYNEQFF	TGTGCCAGCTCACCAGGATCGCAGAGCTCCTACAATGAGCAGTTCTTC